A selection of T cell receptor beta chains follows, all from one sample in a study of T cell responses to AZD1222 COVID-19 vaccine. Produced via immunoSEQ multiplex PCR; TCRdb's table is partial and in-frame only. The data show about 60,000 clones, with around 85% seen just once and roughly a fifth held by the top ten. Source: peripheral blood, taken on day 0 of MenACWY control vaccination. All receptors come from an adult in good health. CDR3s include the opening cysteine and the closing phenylalanine or tryptophan.

>TRBV7-9
CASSLGGGGRASYEQYF
>TRBV29-1
CSVGAGGNEQFF
>TRBV28
CASSRGTGSEAFF
>TRBV5-6
CASRSGGYTGELFF
>TRBV11-1
CASSLAGLEATQYF
>TRBV3-1/TRBV3-2
CASSQGRSSGAFF
>TRBV3-1/TRBV3-2
CASSPGQGGHQPQHF
>TRBV30
CAWSLFNTGELFF
>TRBV7-8
CASSSPGGWSYEQYF
>TRBV19
CASKAYDRGGIDIQYF
>TRBV9
CASSVERNNEQFF
>TRBV24-1
CATSDWVGTRDNEQFF
>TRBV10-3
CAITNRQAYSNQPQHF
>TRBV4-2
CASSRGVDREAGELFF
>TRBV19
CASSISSRGDNEQFF
>TRBV6-2/TRBV6-3
CASSFLPAHLNTEAFF
>TRBV6-5
CASSLLAGGPADTQYF
>TRBV4-3
CASSQDNWTSVLGRVRTDTQYF
>TRBV19
CASSKYRGSGEQYF
>TRBV18
CASSPQQTALNQPQHF
>TRBV5-1
CASSTGGGSETQYF
>TRBV4-1
CASSQPPSGDPYEQYF
>TRBV3-1/TRBV3-2
CASSPPGRRILDYGYTF
>TRBV28
CASSLMREVTDTQYF
>TRBV29-1
CSVRRSGISYEQYF
>TRBV9
CASSLGQLGGNTIYF
>TRBV29-1
CSAPGTGYFGAEAFF
>TRBV7-9
CASSLEQGSNQPQHF
>TRBV28
CASSYPGQVYGYTF
>TRBV27
CASRINLGSQSYNEQFF